This note documents a single T cell receptor (beta chain) sequence. Its antigen is not known. This sample is part of a study of T-cell memory formation after mild COVID-19. General study points: Nothing confirmed that second-wave clones peaking on day 37 were specific for SARS-CoV-2.

5'RACE with constant-segment primers built TCRalpha and TCRbeta cDNA libraries with UMIs. TCRdb independently ran MiXCR on the 5' RACE reads; one entry per CDR3 protein. The sample consists of about 140,000 distinct CDR3 sequences, 14% of them appearing once. Unmatched junction bases numbered 9, after V lost 2 bases and J lost 7 bases. The length of the CDR3 is 15 residues. In germline, CDR1 is SGHDT, CDR2 YYEEEE. The chain joins TRBV5-6 to TRBJ2-7; 10 bases line up with TRBD2. Sequenced material: PBMCs or a T cell subset sorted from them (not recorded which). The TCR originated in an adult woman who had mild COVID-19 (a few samples of this study predate the infection). Cell type and time point are not known. Written as DNA, the CDR3 is TGTGCCAGCAGCTTTGGGCTAGCGGGAGCATGGGAGCAGTACTTC. Its protein product is CASSFGLAGAWEQYF.